The present T cell receptor (delta chain) was sequenced within a study of γδ T cells in repeated Plasmodium falciparum infection. Across the whole study: Each infection was followed by sampling at 21 days, plus baseline and some pre-infection draws. Points from the study as a whole: Waves of new clonotype selection appeared after repeated controlled infections in Vdelta2-negative, largely Vdelta1+, gammadelta T cells.

TCRdb re-called the multiplex PCR reads using CATT. The sample has roughly 90,000 delta-chain clones; approximately 0.96% are singletons. This clone was recorded a few times. Its matching antigen is unknown. TCRdb records a much larger clone's protein for this DNA, with a difference at residue 13 that likely arises from a read error; the protein given is the translation of the DNA. Bulk repertoires came from Vgamma9/Vdelta2+ or Vdelta2-negative gammadelta T cells flow-sorted from PBMC. V shed 0 bases and J shed 7 bases, with 23 bases lying between them. Germline V gene sequence: CDR1 GEAIGNYY, CDR2 EKD. The CDR3 is made up of 17 amino acids.

The chain has TRDV2 and TRDJ1; TRDD3 is a possible D gene (6 bases). In the absence of a J gene in TCRdb, the DNA was matched to germline to assign it here. The sequenced sample consisted of gamma-delta T cells from blood. This receptor was taken from a pool of human donors (malaria-infected and uninfected, not separated). The CDR3 DNA sequence: TGTGCCTGTGACACCCGTGTTGATACTGGGTGCGAGCGTAAACTCATCTTT. As protein: CACDTRVDTGCERKLIF.